This T cell receptor beta chain was identified in a study of blood T cell repertoires in COVID-19. V dropped 5 bases and J dropped 0; count of bases not matched to a gene: 7. This CDR3 comprises 16 residues. Germline loops: CDR1 SGHAT, CDR2 FQDESV (reference sequence). The assay was immunoSEQ multiplex PCR, and TCRdb's table has in-frame clones only and misses some. Among 100,000 or so clones listed, roughly 84% were seen once. The receptor was isolated from an older woman in a cohort sampled during active or convalescent COVID-19. The specimen was peripheral blood. The chain joins TRBV11-1 to TRBJ1-3; TRBD1 agrees at 7 bases. The CDR3: CASSKQGPYSGNTIYF. DNA of the CDR3: TGTGCCAGCAGCAAACAGGGGCCCTACTCTGGAAACACCATATATTTT.